The 19 T cell receptor beta chains below all came from one sample that was sequenced in a study of T cell responses to AZD1222 COVID-19 vaccine. Method: immunoSEQ multiplex PCR; TCRdb's copy keeps in-frame clones and lacks some. The table records some 86,000 clones, around 81% of them present only once. Specimen: peripheral blood, collected on day 0 of AZD1222 vaccination. The receptors were sampled from an adult in good health.

The gene calls are TRBV27 and TRBJ1-1; D is uncertain. V was pared by 5 bases and J by 2 bases, with 9 bases between. The CDR3 runs 13 residues. Germline loops: CDR1 MNHEY, CDR2 SMNVEV (reference sequence). The CDR3 spells CASSPRQNTEAFF. Here the CDR3 DNA reads TGTGCCAGCAGTCCCCGACAAAACACTGAAGCTTTCTTT.

This clone showed up just once. V gene TRBV27 combines with J gene TRBJ1-6, with no clear D. Germline V gene sequence: CDR1 MNHEY, CDR2 SMNVEV (reference sequence). Between the trimmed V and J ends, which lost 6 bases and 0 bases, there was a span of 6 bases. This CDR3 spans 14 amino acids. The CDR3 region is CASRQSSYNSPLHF. In nucleotides, the CDR3 is TGTGCCAGCAGGCAGAGCTCCTATAATTCACCCCTCCACTTT.

J is TRBJ2-7 and V is TRBV29-1; 10 bases are shared with TRBD2. The CDR3 spans 13 residues. Germline trimming cut 7 bases from V and 0 bases from J; bases unmatched to any gene: 3. Germline values: CDR1 SQVTM, CDR2 ANQGSEA. The CDR3 DNA reads as TGCAGCGCACGGACTAGCGGCTCCTACGAGCAGTACTTC. Translating gives CSARTSGSYEQYF.

The rearrangement links TRBV6-5 to TRBJ1-2; the D is unclear. Deletions cut 6 bases from V and 7 bases from J, with 18 bases between. Germline assignment: CDR1 MNHEY and CDR2 SVGAGI. CDR3 length equals 14 residues. The CDR3 coding sequence is TGTGCCAGCAGCCCCACCACCGGGCTGCTTGGCTACACCTTC. Translation: CASSPTTGLLGYTF.

The rearrangement links TRBV6-5 to TRBJ2-7, with D perhaps matching TRBD2 (5 bases). V was trimmed by 2 bases and J by 2 bases, leaving 10 bases between them. Germline CDR1 MNHEY, CDR2 SVGAGI. The CDR3 covers 14 residues. The chain's CDR3 is CASSYTYGAYEQYF. DNA of the CDR3: TGTGCCAGCAGTTACACTTACGGGGCCTACGAGCAGTACTTC.

The V gene is TRBV5-1, the J gene TRBJ1-3; D not resolved. This CDR3 has 12 residues. In germline, CDR1 is SGHRS, CDR2 YFSETQ. The V and J ends lost 6 bases and 4 bases respectively, with 8 bases between them. CDR3 in amino acids: CASKEDGNTIYF. The CDR3 bases are TGCGCCAGCAAGGAAGACGGAAACACCATATATTTT.

The chain is built from TRBV6-4 and TRBJ2-7; D might be TRBD2 (6 bases). CDR1 is MRHNA and CDR2 is SNTAGT in the germline V gene. Trimming left V 7 bases short and J 4 bases short, with 23 bases between. The CDR3 loop spans 16 amino acids. The DNA for the CDR3 is TGTGCCAGCACCCAATCGGGGGAGGAGACCTCATACGAGCAGTACTTC. This encodes CASTQSGEETSYEQYF.

J is TRBJ1-2 and V is TRBV4-1, with D possibly matching TRBD1 (6 bases). The germline V gene encodes CDR1 MGHRA and CDR2 YSYEKL. V lost 4 bases to trimming and J lost 8 bases, with 26 bases between them. There are 17 residues in the CDR3. Written as DNA, the CDR3 is TGCGCCAGCAGCCCCTTTTACGGAGGGCAGGGGATAAACGGCTACACCTTC. Translation gives CASSPFYGGQGINGYTF.

The V gene is TRBV7-6, the J gene TRBJ2-7; either TRBD1 or TRBD2 may supply D (5 bases each). This CDR3 contains 15 residues. The germline gives CDR1 SGHVS, CDR2 FNYEAQ. Trimming took off 1 base at V and 7 bases at J, with 17 bases between the two ends. The CDR3, as DNA: TGTGCCAGCAGCTTAGGGGACGCCTGGCCCGGGGAGCAGTACTTC. It encodes CASSLGDAWPGEQYF. The full variable domain, its missing parts supplied by reference TRBV7-6 and TRBJ2-7, is GAGVSQSPRYKVTKRGQDVALRCDPISGHVSLYWYRQALGQGPEFLTYFNYEAQQDKSGLPNDRFSAERPEGSISTLTIQRTEQRDSAMYRCASSLGDAWPGEQYFGPGTRLTVT.

This rearrangement joins TRBV2 to TRBJ2-7, with 9 bases that match TRBD2. The CDR3 loop spans 16 amino acids. J lost 2 bases, V lost 6 bases, and 11 bases had no gene match. Germline V gene data show CDR1 as SNHLY and CDR2 as FYNNEI. This CDR3 reads CASRETLAGVTYEQYF. The CDR3 DNA follows: TGTGCCAGCAGGGAGACACTAGCGGGCGTAACCTACGAGCAGTACTTC.

With respect to this clone: One end of the junction fails to match germline, which may point to a read error. The chain is built from TRBV10-2 and TRBJ2-3, with 14 bases lining up with TRBD2. CDR3 length: 17 residues. CDR1 and CDR2 (germline): WSHSY, SAAADI. CDR3 in amino acids: CAISYGLAGGGTDTQYF. The CDR3 DNA is TGCGCCATCAGTTATGGACTAGCGGGGGGAGGCACAGATACGCAGTATTTT.

V usage is TRBV5-6 and J usage is TRBJ1-2; no reliable D call. The ends were cut back, 5 bases at V and 3 bases at J, with 11 bases in the middle. This CDR3 spans 13 amino acids. CDR1 and CDR2 (germline): SGHDT, YYEEEE. CDR3 nucleotide sequence: TGTGCCAGCAGGGTCGGCGGGGACTATGGCTACACCTTC. Its protein product is CASRVGGDYGYTF. Variable domain in full (rest from reference TRBV5-6 and TRBJ1-2): DAGVTQSPTHLIKTRGQQVTLRCSPKSGHDTVSWYQQALGQGPQFIFQYYEEEERQRGNFPDRFSGHQFPNYSSELNVNALLLGDSALYLCASRVGGDYGYTFGSGTRLTVV.

This chain links TRBV19 with TRBJ2-3; TRBD2 is a possible D gene (5 bases). Between the trimmed V and J ends, which lost 3 bases and 2 bases, there was a span of 6 bases. CDR1 and CDR2 from the germline V gene are LNHDA and SQIVND (reference sequence). CDR3 length: 13 residues. This chain's CDR3 is CASSMRVTDTQYF. The CDR3 nucleotides read TGTGCCAGTAGTATGAGGGTCACAGATACGCAGTATTTT.

This CDR3 is CASSYTGVHGYTF. CDR3 DNA sequence: TGTGCCAGCAGTTACACGGGGGTCCATGGCTACACCTTC. V gene TRBV6-5 combines with J gene TRBJ1-2; TRBD1 is a possible D gene (5 bases). The CDR3 extends over 13 amino acids. Germline CDR1 MNHEY, CDR2 SVGAGI. Trimming pared 2 bases from V and 6 bases from J, leaving 10 bases between.

The CDR3 here is CASSVGGVEQYF. The CDR3 region has the DNA TGCGCCAGCAGCGTTGGAGGGGTCGAGCAGTACTTC. This rearrangement joins TRBV5-1 to TRBJ2-7, with a tentative D call TRBD2 (6 bases). This CDR3 has 12 amino acids. Per germline, CDR1 SGHRS and CDR2 YFSETQ. V lost 4 bases and J lost 6, with 11 bases in between.

J is TRBJ1-1 and V is TRBV3-1 (or the pseudogene TRBV3-2), with 7 bases lining up with TRBD1. Losses at the gene ends were 4 bases for V and 1 base for J; bases not matched to a gene: 3. Germline-derived CDR1 and CDR2 are LGHDT and YNNKEL (reference sequence). This CDR3 spans 14 amino acids. The CDR3 loop reads CASSRAGGNTEAFF. CDR3 in DNA: TGTGCCAGCAGCCGCGCAGGGGGGAACACTGAAGCTTTCTTT.

This rearrangement joins TRBV5-1 to TRBJ1-2; D ambiguous. The CDR3 extends over 14 amino acids. Germline CDR1 and CDR2: SGHRS and YFSETQ. V was cut by 3 bases and J by 0 bases, with 9 bases left in between. The CDR3 loop is CASSSTVANYGYTF. The DNA for the CDR3 is TGCGCCAGCAGCTCGACGGTAGCTAACTATGGCTACACCTTC.

CDR3 in DNA: TGCAGTGCTAGTGGTAGGAACACCGGGGAGCTGTTTTTT. It is translated as CSASGRNTGELFF. The chain couples TRBV20-1 to TRBJ2-2, with unresolved D. The CDR3 is made up of 13 amino acids. The V end lost 3 bases, the J end lost 1 base, and 6 bases lay between the germline ends. Germline CDR1 is DFQATT and CDR2 is SNEGSKA (reference sequence).

The rearrangement uses TRBV7-2 and TRBJ2-3, with D tentatively TRBD1 or TRBD2 (6 bases each). The CDR3 is 19 amino acids. The germline V gene has CDR1 SGHTA and CDR2 FQGNSA. Trimming cost V 4 bases and J 5 bases, with 28 bases left between them. This CDR3 reads CASSSPRHLEGVFEDTQYF. In nucleotides, the CDR3 is TGTGCCAGCAGCTCGCCCCGTCATCTGGAGGGGGTCTTTGAAGATACGCAGTATTTT.